Each of the 30 T cell receptor beta chains below was sequenced from the same sample in a study of blood T cell repertoires in COVID-19. The assay was immunoSEQ multiplex PCR, and TCRdb's table has in-frame clones only and misses some. The sample records 150,000 or so clones, approximately 83% being singletons. The sequenced sample consisted of peripheral blood. Receptor source: a woman aged 55-70 years with acute or convalescent COVID-19.

The chain's CDR3 is CASSFRRSGGYTF. The CDR3 DNA reads TGTGCCAGCAGCTTTCGAAGGTCAGGCGGCTACACCTTC. The chain is built from TRBV7-8 and TRBJ1-2; D ambiguous. CDR3 size: 13 residues. In germline, CDR1 is SGHVS, CDR2 FQNEAQ. Trimming stripped 3 bases from V and 8 bases from J, with 13 bases between. Combining the CDR3 with reference TRBV7-8 and TRBJ1-2 gives the whole variable domain GAGVSQSPRYKVAKRGQDVALRCDPISGHVSLFWYQQALGQGPEFLTYFQNEAQLDKSGLPSDRFFAERPEGSVSTLKIQRTQQEDSAVYLCASSFRRSGGYTFGSGTRLTVV.

The CDR3 nucleotides read TGTGCTAGTGGTTTGGGTCCGTACGAGCAGTACTTC. Translating it yields CASGLGPYEQYF. J is TRBJ2-7 and V is TRBV12-5; no definite D call. There are 12 residues in the CDR3. V dropped 1 base and J dropped 4 bases, with 5 bases sitting between them. CDR1 is LGHNT and CDR2 is FRNRAP in the germline V gene. The full variable domain, rest sourced from reference TRBV12-5 and TRBJ2-7, is DARVTQTPRHKVTEMGQEVTMRCQPILGHNTVFWYRQTMMQGLELLAYFRNRAPLDDSGMPKDRFSAEMPDATLATLKIQPSEPRDSAVYFCASGLGPYEQYFGPGTRLTVT.

The chain links TRBV7-9 to TRBJ1-2, with D possibly being TRBD1 (5 bases). The CDR3 runs 15 residues. Trimming shortened V by 1 base and J by 2 bases, and 11 bases separated the two germline ends. CDR1 is SEHNR and CDR2 is FQNEAQ in the germline V gene (reference sequence). CDR3 sequence reads: CASSLGSAGNYGYTF. CDR3 nucleotide sequence: TGTGCCAGCAGCTTAGGAAGTGCAGGGAACTATGGCTACACCTTC.

The V gene is TRBV6-2 or TRBV6-3, the J gene TRBJ1-2; 7 bases match TRBD1. CDR1 and CDR2 (germline): MNHEY, SVGEGT. This CDR3 comprises 14 residues. V lost 5 bases and J lost 5; bases outside the gene matches: 8. As DNA, the CDR3 is TGTGCCAGCAGTCCAGCCACAGGGGTATATGGCTACACCTTC. Translating gives CASSPATGVYGYTF.

This clone was detected only once. The J gene is TRBJ1-4, the V gene TRBV6-6, with D unresolved. The CDR3 loop spans 15 amino acids. Per the germline V gene, CDR1 is MNHNY and CDR2 is SVGAGI (reference sequence). Trimming removed 0 bases at V and 1 base at J, with 6 bases between. The CDR3 reads CASSYSSGTNEKLFF. CDR3 DNA sequence: TGTGCCAGCAGTTACTCCTCGGGAACTAATGAAAAACTGTTTTTT.

The rearrangement uses TRBV19 and TRBJ2-1; TRBD2 matches 13 bases. This CDR3 spans 16 amino acids. Trimming took 0 bases from V and 9 from J; bases not matched to a gene: 5. Germline lookup yields CDR1 LNHDA and CDR2 SQIVND (reference sequence). The CDR3 here is CASSIDIGLAGAEQFF. DNA of the CDR3: TGTGCCAGTAGTATAGATATTGGACTAGCGGGAGCTGAGCAGTTCTTC.

The CDR3 DNA is TGTGCCAGCAGTGAAGATCTAGCGGGAGGGCCACCAGATACGCAGTATTTT. Protein product: CASSEDLAGGPPDTQYF. The chain employs TRBV6-1 and TRBJ2-3; 12 bases are shared with TRBD2. With 1 base clipped from V and 4 bases from J, the junction kept 6 bases outside the gene matches. Germline CDR1 and CDR2: MNHNS and SASEGT. The CDR3 is made up of 17 amino acids.

The chain joins TRBV5-4 to TRBJ2-2; D is possibly TRBD2 (6 bases). This CDR3 is 12 amino acids long. The V gene's germline CDR1 is SGHNT and CDR2 YYREEE (reference sequence). V was trimmed by 6 bases and J by 7 bases, leaving 10 bases between them. CDR3 residues: CASKWGDGELFF. In DNA, the CDR3 is TGTGCCAGCAAGTGGGGGGACGGGGAGCTGTTTTTT. Using reference TRBV5-4 and TRBJ2-2 for the parts outside the CDR3, the full variable domain is ETGVTQSPTHLIKTRGQQVTLRCSSQSGHNTVSWYQQALGQGPQFIFQYYREEENGRGNFPPRFSGLQFPNYSSELNVNALELDDSALYLCASKWGDGELFFGEGSRLTVL.

For the CDR3, the DNA is TGTGCCTGGAGAGGTGCAGGGGGCTTCTACGAGCAGTACTTC. Amino acids: CAWRGAGGFYEQYF. The chain is built from TRBV30 and TRBJ2-7, with 8 bases fitting TRBD1. Germline V gene data show CDR1 as GTSNPN and CDR2 as SVGIG (reference sequence). V dropped 3 bases and J dropped 3; count of bases not matched to a gene: 7. This CDR3 comprises 14 residues.

J is TRBJ2-7 and V is TRBV5-1, with 9 bases fitting TRBD1. The CDR3 extends over 15 amino acids. With V trimmed by 4 bases and J by 3 bases, 8 bases remained unmatched. CDR1 is SGHRS, CDR2 YFSETQ, per germline. CDR3 protein: CASSSRPGQGYEQYF. The CDR3 DNA follows: TGCGCCAGCAGCAGCCGGCCGGGACAGGGCTACGAGCAGTACTTC.

This clone was counted once. The rearrangement uses TRBV9 and TRBJ1-5, with 8 bases lining up with TRBD1. The CDR3 is 15 residues long. Trimming removed 0 bases from V and 1 base from J; junction bases left unmatched: 0. CDR1 is SGDLS, CDR2 YYNGEE, per germline. CDR3 region: CASSVGTGSNQPQHF. In DNA, the CDR3 is TGTGCCAGCAGCGTAGGGACAGGGAGCAATCAGCCCCAGCATTTT.

Many counts were recorded for this clone. The rearrangement uses TRBV19 and TRBJ2-2; 10 bases align to TRBD1. V lost 3 bases, J lost 3 bases, and 10 bases stayed unmatched. The CDR3 has 18 amino acids. Germline V gene lookup returns CDR1 LNHDA and CDR2 SQIVND (reference sequence). The CDR3: CASSMGQGPPEYTGELFF. The CDR3 DNA follows: TGTGCCAGTAGTATGGGACAGGGGCCCCCAGAGTACACCGGGGAGCTGTTTTTT.

This clone was recorded a few times. This chain joins TRBV3-1 (or the pseudogene TRBV3-2) and TRBJ1-2, with D perhaps TRBD1 (5 bases). Trimming pared 2 bases from V and 0 bases from J, leaving 22 bases between. The germline V gene encodes CDR1 LGHDT and CDR2 YNNKEL (reference sequence). The CDR3 extends over 19 amino acids. The CDR3 coding sequence is TGTGCCAGCAGCCAATTCGGGGGACTCACAGGCGTAGCTAACTATGGCTACACCTTC. It codes for CASSQFGGLTGVANYGYTF.

The chain joins TRBV27 to TRBJ1-2; D gene unclear. Trimming shortened V by 8 bases and J by 0 bases, and 13 bases separated the two germline ends. There are 14 residues in the CDR3. The germline V gene has CDR1 MNHEY and CDR2 SMNVEV (reference sequence). CDR3: CASGRLEANYGYTF. For the CDR3, the DNA is TGTGCCAGCGGCAGGTTGGAAGCTAACTATGGCTACACCTTC.

This clone was seen only once. The chain is built from TRBV12-5 and TRBJ2-5; weak D call: TRBD2 (5 bases). V gave up 1 base and J gave up 4 bases, with 13 bases separating them. The germline CDR1 and CDR2 sequences are LGHNT and FRNRAP. CDR3 length: 15 amino acids. The CDR3, as DNA: TGTGCTAGTGGTTTGGGACTATCCGAAGCAGAGACCCAGTACTTC. Protein sequence: CASGLGLSEAETQYF.

This clone was observed once. The chain couples TRBV20-1 to TRBJ1-1; the D gene is possibly TRBD1 (5 bases). The CDR3 has 14 amino acids. The V gene's germline CDR1 is DFQATT and CDR2 SNEGSKA (reference sequence). V was shortened by 3 bases and J by 2 bases, with 13 bases between the two germline ends. CDR3 residues: CSASWAGRNTEAFF. CDR3 DNA: TGCAGTGCTAGTTGGGCAGGGCGCAACACTGAAGCTTTCTTT.

The chain employs TRBV28 and TRBJ1-5; 7 bases fit TRBD1. This CDR3 has 15 residues. Looked up from germline, CDR1 is MDHEN and CDR2 is SYDVKM. J gave up 1 base and V 6 bases, and 6 bases lay outside the gene matches. The CDR3 sequence: CASRRTGLSNQPQHF. As DNA, the CDR3 is TGTGCCAGCAGAAGGACAGGTTTGAGCAATCAGCCCCAGCATTTT.

The chain joins TRBV25-1 to TRBJ1-2; 8 bases line up with TRBD1. V trimming: 6 bases; J trimming: 4 bases; junction bases outside the gene matches: 13. The CDR3 has 16 amino acids. Per the germline V gene, CDR1 is MGHDK and CDR2 is SYGVNS. CDR3 region: CASSADRGPTVYGYTF. CDR3 sequence (DNA): TGTGCCAGCAGCGCAGACAGGGGTCCCACTGTCTATGGCTACACCTTC.

This chain connects TRBV6-2 or TRBV6-3 to TRBJ1-1; a weak D match, TRBD1 (5 bases). This CDR3 is built from 15 residues. Per the germline V gene, CDR1 is MNHEY and CDR2 is SVGEGT. V lost 0 bases and J lost 4, with 12 bases in between. The CDR3 DNA reads TGTGCCAGCAGTTACTCGGGGGGGAGAGGCACTGAAGCTTTCTTT. This translates into CASSYSGGRGTEAFF.

This chain uses TRBV6-5 with TRBJ1-1; no clear D. V lost 11 bases and J 3 bases, leaving 16 bases between the germline ends. The CDR3 length is 13 residues. Germline V CDR1 and CDR2: MNHEY, SVGAGI. The CDR3 here is CALKEFDYTEAFF. CDR3 sequence (DNA): TGTGCCTTAAAGGAGTTCGATTACACTGAAGCTTTCTTT.

The rearrangement uses TRBV28 and TRBJ1-3; D is uncertain. The CDR3 totals 14 residues. In germline, CDR1 is MDHEN, CDR2 SYDVKM. Between the trimmed V and J ends, which lost 4 bases and 3 bases, there was a span of 10 bases. The CDR3 spells CASSSPSGGNTIYF. The CDR3, as DNA: TGTGCCAGCAGTTCTCCTTCAGGTGGAAACACCATATATTTT.

The chain recombines TRBV5-1 with TRBJ2-7, with unresolved D. The V and J ends lost 0 bases and 2 bases respectively, with 9 bases between them. Per the germline V gene, CDR1 is SGHRS and CDR2 is YFSETQ. CDR3 length: 14 amino acids. The CDR3, as DNA: TGCGCCAGCAGCTTGGAGCGCCCGACCTACGAGCAGTACTTC. It is translated as CASSLERPTYEQYF. Filled out from reference TRBV5-1 and TRBJ2-7, the complete variable domain reads KAGVTQTPRYLIKTRGQQVTLSCSPISGHRSVSWYQQTPGQGLQFLFEYFSETQRNKGNFPGRFSGRQFSNSRSEMNVSTLELGDSALYLCASSLERPTYEQYFGPGTRLTVT.

The rearrangement joins TRBV9 to TRBJ2-2; 11 bases match TRBD1. CDR1 is SGDLS, CDR2 YYNGEE, per germline. V lost 1 base, J lost 6 bases, and 5 bases stayed unmatched. The CDR3 runs 16 residues. CDR3 sequence reads: CASSVTRTGGPGELFF. CDR3 in DNA: TGTGCCAGCAGCGTAACCCGGACAGGGGGCCCCGGGGAGCTGTTTTTT.

The rearrangement links TRBV5-4 to TRBJ1-1; D is ambiguous. Trimming stripped 2 bases from V and 0 bases from J, with 8 bases between. This CDR3 has 14 amino acids. Germline V gene lookup returns CDR1 SGHNT and CDR2 YYREEE (reference sequence). CDR3 residues: CASSFSVMNTEAFF. The DNA of the CDR3 is TGTGCCAGCAGCTTCAGCGTCATGAACACTGAAGCTTTCTTT.

The chain carries TRBV10-1 and TRBJ1-6; D possibly corresponds to TRBD1 (5 bases). V gave up 7 bases and J gave up 7 bases, with 17 bases separating them. CDR3 size: 15 residues. From germline, CDR1 is WNHNN and CDR2 SYGVQD (reference sequence). The CDR3 region is CASIREGKRNSPLHF. CDR3 nucleotide sequence: TGCGCCAGCATAAGGGAGGGGAAAAGGAATTCACCCCTCCACTTT.

The chain has TRBV7-3 and TRBJ1-2, with a weak D call TRBD1 (5 bases). The CDR3 contains 13 residues. Germline V gene sequence: CDR1 SGHTA, CDR2 FQGTGA. The ends were cut back, 5 bases at V and 4 bases at J, with 11 bases in the middle. Written as DNA, the CDR3 is TGTGCCAGCAGCCCTGTGGGGGGCTATGGCTACACCTTC. Translated: CASSPVGGYGYTF.

This clone has a single count. The chain recombines TRBV6-2 or TRBV6-3 with TRBJ2-7; the match to TRBD2 covers 11 bases. Germline trimming cut 4 bases from V and 5 bases from J; bases unmatched to any gene: 1. This CDR3 is 13 amino acids long. CDR1 and CDR2 from the germline V gene are MNHEY and SVGEGT. CDR3 nucleotides: TGTGCCAGCAGTTCTAGCGGGAGGAACGAGCAGTACTTC. This sequence encodes CASSSSGRNEQYF.

The CDR3 region has the DNA TGTGCCAGCAGCTTAGATAGCGGGTTCTACAATGAGCAGTTCTTC. This sequence encodes CASSLDSGFYNEQFF. V gene TRBV7-2 combines with J gene TRBJ2-1, with TRBD2 matching 7 bases. Germline V CDR1 and CDR2: SGHTA, FQGNSA. The ends lost 1 base at V and 3 bases at J; junction bases unmatched: 3. This CDR3 comprises 15 residues. Using reference TRBV7-2 and TRBJ2-1 for the parts outside the CDR3, the full variable domain is GAGVSQSPSNKVTEKGKDVELRCDPISGHTALYWYRQSLGQGLEFLIYFQGNSAPDKSGLPSDRFSAERTGGSVSTLTIQRTQQEDSAVYLCASSLDSGFYNEQFFGPGTRLTVL.

This chain uses TRBV11-1 with TRBJ2-3, with TRBD1 identical over 7 bases. In germline, CDR1 is SGHAT, CDR2 FQDESV (reference sequence). The CDR3 consists of 15 residues. With V trimmed by 7 bases and J by 2 bases, 9 bases remained unmatched. Written as DNA, the CDR3 is TGTGCCAGCACATCGCGAAGGGGGCCCACAGATACGCAGTATTTT. It encodes CASTSRRGPTDTQYF. The variable domain in full, with the rest retrieved from reference TRBV11-1 and TRBJ2-3, is EAEVAQSPRYKITEKSQAVAFWCDPISGHATLYWYRQILGQGPELLVQFQDESVVDDSQLPKDRFSAERLKGVDSTLKIQPAELGDSAMYLCASTSRRGPTDTQYFGPGTRLTVL.

CDR3 loop: CASSLRRGPGELFF. CDR3 coding DNA: TGTGCCAGCAGCTTAAGGAGGGGCCCCGGGGAGCTGTTTTTT. The V gene is TRBV7-2, the J gene TRBJ2-2, with D perhaps TRBD2 (6 bases). The V end was cut by 2 bases, the J end by 6 bases, with 10 bases between. Germline CDR1 and CDR2: SGHTA and FQGNSA. CDR3 size: 14 residues.